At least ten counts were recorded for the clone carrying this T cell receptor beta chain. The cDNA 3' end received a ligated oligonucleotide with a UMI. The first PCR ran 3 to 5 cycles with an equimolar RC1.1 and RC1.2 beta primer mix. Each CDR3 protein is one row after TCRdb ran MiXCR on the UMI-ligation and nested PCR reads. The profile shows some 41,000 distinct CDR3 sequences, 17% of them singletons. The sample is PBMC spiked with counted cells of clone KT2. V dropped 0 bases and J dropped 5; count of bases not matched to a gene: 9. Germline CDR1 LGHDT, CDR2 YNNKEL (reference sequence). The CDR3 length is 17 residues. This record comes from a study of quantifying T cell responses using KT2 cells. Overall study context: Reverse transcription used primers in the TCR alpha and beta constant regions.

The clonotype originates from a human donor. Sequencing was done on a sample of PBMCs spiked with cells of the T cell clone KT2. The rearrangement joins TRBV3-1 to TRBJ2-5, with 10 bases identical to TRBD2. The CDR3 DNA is TGTGCCAGCAGCCAAGAAACGACGCTAGCGGGGGTGGAGACCCAGTACTTC. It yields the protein CASSQETTLAGVETQYF.